This TCR beta chain was sequenced in a study of post-analysis software for immune sequencing data. Study as a whole: Several disease courses (relapsing-remitting, secondary progressive and progressive-relapsing) of multiple sclerosis were included.

Whole-study results and caveats: Controls significantly exceeded multiple sclerosis patients in normalized Chao1 diversity. TRBV segments more frequent in patients than in controls numbered roughly 5 and included TRBV5-6, TRBV5-1 and TRBV20-1.

This CDR3 has 14 residues. Unmatched junction bases numbered 2, after V lost 5 bases and J lost 3 bases. The germline gives CDR1 SQVTM, CDR2 ANQGSEA. Unique molecular identifiers had been added to the TCR beta cDNA libraries. T cells, about 0.9 to 11 million of them, yielded some 500,000 cDNA molecules. TCRdb passed the PCR reads through MiXCR, listing each CDR3 protein once. The profile shows roughly 800,000 distinct CDR3 sequences, under 60% of them singletons. To note about this clonotype: Antigen specificity is unknown.

The V call is TRBV29-1, the J call TRBJ2-1; 12 nucleotides align to TRBD2. The sequencing sample was made of blood. The sequence derives from a girl aged 5-17 years with multiple sclerosis. CDR3 bases: TGCAGCGTTCAGACTAGCGGGAGCTACAATGAGCAGTTCTTC. Translation gives CSVQTSGSYNEQFF.